Listed here are 11 T cell receptor beta chains from one sample, sequenced in a study of T cells in Graves' hyperthyroidism and ophthalmopathy. Using RNA transcripts as the source, TCR beta CDR3 regions were amplified. HTBI primers were the set used in a first-round RT-PCR of the TCR CDR3. One entry per CDR3 protein results from TCRdb running MiXCR on the multiplex PCR reads. Among about 500,000 distinct CDR3 sequences listed, over 15% were seen once. The specimen sequenced was blood. The receptors derive from a woman aged 18-29 years with Graves' hyperthyroidism.

The chain recombines TRBV6-1 with TRBJ1-1, with D unclear. The CDR3 is 11 amino acids. The V end lost 7 bases, the J end lost 3 bases, and 6 bases lay between the germline ends. From germline, CDR1 is MNHNS and CDR2 SASEGT. CDR3 bases: TGTGCCAGCACCGGCCACACTGAAGCTTTCTTT. Its translation: CASTGHTEAFF.

This clonotype was seen ten or more times. This chain joins TRBV6-1 and TRBJ2-7, with a possible D match to TRBD1 (5 bases). V lost 6 bases, J lost 5 bases, and 14 bases lay in between. The CDR3 contains 13 residues. Per germline, CDR1 MNHNS and CDR2 SASEGT. The CDR3 DNA sequence: TGTGCCAGCAGAGGACATCAGAGGAACGAGCAGTACTTC. This gives the protein CASRGHQRNEQYF.

This clonotype was recorded a few times. This clone may be a read error of a much larger clone one base away. The J gene is TRBJ2-3, the V gene TRBV28, with a weak D call TRBD1 (11 bases). Between the trimmed V and J ends, which lost 3 bases and 5 bases, there was a span of 30 bases. This CDR3 has 20 amino acids. The germline CDR1 and CDR2 sequences are MDHEN and SYDVKM. CDR3 amino acids: CASSFGTGGLASEIVDTQYF. CDR3 sequence (DNA): TGTGCCAGCAGTTTCGGGACAGGGGGACTAGCGAGCGAGATTGTAGATACGCAGTATTTT.

This clonotype was detected many times. The chain carries TRBV2 and TRBJ2-2; no clear D gene. The germline V gene has CDR1 SNHLY and CDR2 FYNNEI. The V end lost 8 bases, the J end lost 6 bases, and 4 bases lay between the germline ends. The CDR3 loop spans 10 amino acids. The CDR3: CASAAGELFF. CDR3 DNA sequence: TGTGCCAGCGCCGCCGGGGAGCTGTTTTTT.

V gene TRBV5-1 combines with J gene TRBJ2-1; possible D gene TRBD2, 6 bases. The ends were cut back, 0 bases at V and 3 bases at J, with 10 bases in the middle. CDR1 is SGHRS, CDR2 YFSETQ, per germline. There are 15 residues in the CDR3. The CDR3 coding sequence is TGCGCCAGCAGCTTGGTGGGGGGTCACTACAATGAGCAGTTCTTC. Its translation: CASSLVGGHYNEQFF.

Many counts were recorded for this clonotype. This chain links TRBV10-1 with TRBJ2-2; TRBD2 is a possible D gene (6 bases). The CDR3 loop spans 14 amino acids. The germline V gene has CDR1 WNHNN and CDR2 SYGVQD (reference sequence). Trimming left V 6 bases short and J 1 base short, with 9 bases between. This chain's CDR3 is CASRSSGNTGELFF. DNA for the CDR3: TGCGCCAGCAGAAGTAGCGGGAACACCGGGGAGCTGTTTTTT.

The rearrangement joins TRBV2 to TRBJ2-6; D unresolved. Germline CDR1 SNHLY, CDR2 FYNNEI. The CDR3 consists of 16 residues. Between the trimmed V and J ends, which lost 7 bases and 4 bases, there was a span of 17 bases. This CDR3 is CASTGRVSWGANVLTF. DNA of the CDR3: TGTGCCAGCACCGGCCGGGTATCCTGGGGGGCCAACGTCCTGACTTTC.

This clonotype showed up just once. A much larger clone differs by one base, so this may be a read error. This rearrangement joins TRBV20-1 to TRBJ2-3; D unclear. Germline values: CDR1 DFQATT, CDR2 SNEGSKA (reference sequence). The length of the CDR3 is 16 residues. V lost 1 base to trimming and J lost 4 bases, with 18 bases between them. CDR3 region: CSARARHLTSSDTQYF. The CDR3 bases are TGCAGTGCTAGAGCTCGGCACCTAACAAGCTCAGATACGCAGTATTTT.

For the CDR3, the DNA is TGTGCCTCCATCGAGGTGGGGCTAACCATAGTCAATGAGCAGTTCTTC. Translation: CASIEVGLTIVNEQFF. The V call is TRBV30, the J call TRBJ2-1; D might be TRBD1 (5 bases). The germline gives CDR1 GTSNPN, CDR2 SVGIG (reference sequence). V was cut by 7 bases and J by 6 bases, with 25 bases left in between. This CDR3 spans 16 amino acids.

This clonotype showed up just a few times. This sequence joins TRBV7-2 and TRBJ1-2; D is unresolved. CDR3 length: 14 residues. The V end lost 5 bases, the J end lost 6 bases, and 16 bases lay between the germline ends. CDR1 and CDR2 from the germline V gene are SGHTA and FQGNSA. The CDR3 spells CASSPLGGLHGYTF. Here the CDR3 DNA reads TGTGCCAGCAGCCCATTGGGAGGATTGCATGGCTACACCTTC.

This clonotype was detected only a few times. The genes are TRBV24-1 and TRBJ1-4; possibly TRBD1 for D (5 bases). This CDR3 contains 17 residues. V was pared by 8 bases and J by 16 bases, with 34 bases between. CDR1 is KGHDR, CDR2 SFDVKD, per germline. Here the CDR3 DNA reads TGTGCCACCACCCACCCATTCGGGGCCTCGACGAAACTGTTTCAGTTTTTT. Amino acid sequence: CATTHPFGASTKLFQFF.